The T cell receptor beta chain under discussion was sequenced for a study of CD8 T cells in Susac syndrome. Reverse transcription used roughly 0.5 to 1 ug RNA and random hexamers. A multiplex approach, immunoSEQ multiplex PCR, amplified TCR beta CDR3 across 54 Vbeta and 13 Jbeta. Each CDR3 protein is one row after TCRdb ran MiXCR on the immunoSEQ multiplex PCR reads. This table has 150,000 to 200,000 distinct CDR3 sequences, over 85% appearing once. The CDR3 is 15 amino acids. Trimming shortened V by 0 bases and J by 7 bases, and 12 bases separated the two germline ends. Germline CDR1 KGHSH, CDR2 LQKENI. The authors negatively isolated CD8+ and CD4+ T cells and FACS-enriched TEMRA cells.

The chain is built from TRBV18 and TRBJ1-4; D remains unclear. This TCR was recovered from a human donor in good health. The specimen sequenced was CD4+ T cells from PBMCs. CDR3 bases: TGTGCCAGCTCACCACCGGACGGGTTCGGTGAAAAACTGTTTTTT. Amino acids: CASSPPDGFGEKLFF.